These T cell receptor beta chains were read from a single sample in a study of T-cell memory formation after mild COVID-19. MiXCR, run by TCRdb on the 5' RACE reads, gives a single entry per CDR3 protein. The sample has a few hundred thousand distinct CDR3 sequences; 27% are singletons. Input material: PBMCs or a T cell subset sorted from them (not recorded which). Source of these receptors: an adult woman who had mild COVID-19 (a few samples of this study predate the infection). Cell type and time point are not known. CDR3s include the opening cysteine and the closing phenylalanine or tryptophan. A D gene is named only where the DNA matches it firmly.

D | V | CDR3
NA | TRBV7-9 | CASSVTASYEQYF
NA | TRBV30 | CAWSRGGVDTEAFF
NA | TRBV7-9 | CASSPSRGGSSKSYEQYF
TRBD2 | TRBV6-1 | CASRELEGLAEEQFF
NA | TRBV4-1 | CASSQRQYYEQYF
NA | TRBV7-3 | CASSLNRDTEAFF
TRBD1 | TRBV9 | CASSLETGANTDTQYF
NA | TRBV11-3 | CASSLYTSNEQFF
NA | TRBV3-1 | CASSPDGPGYTF
NA | TRBV9 | CASSVGPGDMNTEAFF
TRBD2 | TRBV12-3/TRBV12-4 | CATRAGLAEKESYNEQFF
NA | TRBV12-3/TRBV12-4 | CASSLAQTNTEAFF
TRBD2 | TRBV7-6 | CASSLGIHSGRPGELFF
NA | TRBV29-1 | CSVGHPNYGYTF
NA | TRBV20-1 | CSAREANRVTYTEAFF
TRBD1 | TRBV2 | CARGDSLNEKLFF
NA | TRBV7-2 | CASSAGGWGRQETQYF
TRBD2 | TRBV5-1 | CASRAGTSDSYEQYF
TRBD2 | TRBV4-1 | CASSQEGLANRGEQFF
TRBD1 | TRBV12-3/TRBV12-4 | CASSMTPGTGTYGYTF
TRBD1 | TRBV6-5 | CASSYSQGAYEQYF
TRBD1 | TRBV7-8 | CASSLPGGFNEQFF
TRBD1 | TRBV7-2 | CASSPDGDRGHGYAF
TRBD1 | TRBV6-2/TRBV6-3 | CASSSPMGQGATEAFF
NA | TRBV19 | CASSKGASINEQFF
TRBD1 | TRBV5-5 | CASSLSDREYEQYF
TRBD2 | TRBV29-1 | CSVILAGHYNEQFF
TRBD2 | TRBV4-1 | CASSQDGLAGGGRETQYF
TRBD2 | TRBV7-6 | CASSYLVWTSGSSTDTQYF
NA | TRBV5-1 | CASSLGARTTGELFF
TRBD2 | TRBV12-3/TRBV12-4 | CASNMGGEQFF